The clone carrying this TCR beta chain is medium-sized. MiXCR was run by TCRdb on the 5' RACE reads, yielding one entry per CDR3 protein. The sample holds about 42,000 distinct CDR3 sequences; around 28% are singletons and the top ten take about 4%. Trimming cost V 2 bases and J 4 bases, with 19 bases left between them. Germline CDR1 is SGDLS and CDR2 is YYNGEE. The CDR3 loop spans 17 amino acids. The chain combines TRBV9 with TRBJ2-1; D could derive from TRBD1 or TRBD2 (5 bases each). The source of this sequence is a female donor with breast cancer. The sequenced sample was tumor-infiltrating memory CD4+ T cells sorted from the breast tumor. As to subset: memory CD4+ T cells, CD4+CD45RO+CD25-. The CDR3, as DNA: TGTGCCAGCAGCGTGGAGGTTGATGGGGGAATTTACAATGAGCAGTTCTTC. Encoded protein: CASSVEVDGGIYNEQFF.